This note documents a single T cell receptor (beta chain) sequence. Its antigen is unknown. Trimming removed 1 base from V and 4 bases from J, with 8 bases in between. The CDR3 has 13 amino acids. Germline loops: CDR1 KGHSH, CDR2 LQKENI. These data originate in a study of human T cells and chemical hapten exposure. Study context: Per-sample variation in TCR yield stemmed mainly from small pooled library volume differences. Whole-study results and caveats: Once DPC sensitization occurred, TCRs above 1 in 1000 frequency showed no change.

In TCRdb, the RACE reads were re-called with MiXCR into one record per CDR3 protein. The sample gives about 110,000 distinct CDR3 sequences, more than 10% of which show up once; over 1.5% is in the top ten. The time point was: pre-sensitization, week 0. Documented treatment: therapeutic diphenylcyclopropenone sensitization with weekly scalp DPC. The donor pool consisted of alopecia patients aged 18 to 70 years, considered suitable for DPC. This receptor was obtained from a woman between 50 and 59 years old with alopecia areata. Some clones in this sample may be carry-over from other donors' samples. This sequence joins TRBV18 and TRBJ2-7; D is uncertain. Sequencing was performed on whole blood, taken in connection with sensitization to the hapten diphenylcyclopropenone (DPC). The CDR3 DNA reads as TGTGCCAGCTCACCACGGGTGGGGTACGAGCAGTACTTC. Its protein product is CASSPRVGYEQYF.